The count of the clone carrying this T cell receptor (beta chain) is one. Data came from immunoSEQ multiplex PCR; TCRdb stores just in-frame clones and leaves some out. Of 50,000 to 65,000 clones in the sample, approximately 88% were seen once. The entry originates in a study of blood T cell repertoires in COVID-19. The CDR3 length is 17 residues. Trimming took 5 bases from V and 4 from J; bases not matched to a gene: 13. In germline, CDR1 is MDHEN, CDR2 SYDVKM. The sequencing sample was made of peripheral blood. This clonotype was obtained from a man aged 55 to 69 with COVID-19, enrolled during active disease. This chain joins TRBV28 and TRBJ2-3; 9 positions match TRBD1. The CDR3 DNA follows: TGTGCCAGCAGTGAACCCGGGACAGGGCCCGAGGCAGATACGCAGTATTTT. This gives the protein CASSEPGTGPEADTQYF.